These 4 T cell receptor beta chains share one sample of origin, sequenced in a study of cytomegalovirus exposure and HLA in healthy donors. 60 Vbeta and 13 Jbeta primers were used in PCR. Libraries were prepared by immunoSEQ multiplex PCR; TCRdb keeps only in-frame clonotypes and omits some of them. Among roughly 110,000 clones, roughly 69% were seen once, and the ten largest hold more than 2%. The sequenced material came from PBMCs. The source is a human donor in good health.

V and J are TRBV10-3 and TRBJ2-7, with 7 bases aligning to TRBD2. CDR1 is ENHRY and CDR2 is SYGVKD in the germline V gene. V gave up 3 bases and J gave up 3 bases; unmatched junction bases: 8. The CDR3 covers 15 residues. In DNA, the CDR3 is TGTGCCATCAGTGATGTGGCTAGCGGACACTACGAGCAGTACTTC. Amino acids: CAISDVASGHYEQYF.

This chain links TRBV7-8 with TRBJ1-5, with D possibly being TRBD1 (5 bases). Germline values: CDR1 SGHVS, CDR2 FQNEAQ. CDR3 length: 16 amino acids. The V and J ends lost 1 base and 3 bases respectively, with 13 bases between them. DNA for the CDR3: TGTGCCAGCAGCTTAGAGGCGCAGGGCTTCAATCAGCCCCAGCATTTT. Protein sequence: CASSLEAQGFNQPQHF. Full variable domain (rest looked up from reference TRBV7-8 and TRBJ1-5): GAGVSQSPRYKVAKRGQDVALRCDPISGHVSLFWYQQALGQGPEFLTYFQNEAQLDKSGLPSDRFFAERPEGSVSTLKIQRTQQEDSAVYLCASSLEAQGFNQPQHFGDGTRLSIL.

The V and J genes are TRBV18 and TRBJ2-7, with D unresolved. The CDR3 length is 14 residues. Looked up from germline, CDR1 is KGHSH and CDR2 is LQKENI. Trimming shortened V by 0 bases and J by 2 bases, and 8 bases separated the two germline ends. The CDR3 spells CASSPPNRAYEQYF. The CDR3 DNA reads TGTGCCAGCTCACCACCTAACAGAGCCTACGAGCAGTACTTC.

This clone was detected only once. This chain joins TRBV20-1 and TRBJ1-4, with D perhaps TRBD1 (6 bases). The CDR3 totals 11 residues. Germline V gene lookup returns CDR1 DFQATT and CDR2 SNEGSKA (reference sequence). The V gene lost 8 bases and the J gene lost 4 bases, with 8 bases spanning the gap. DNA for the CDR3: TGCAGTCCACAGGGTAATGAAAAACTGTTTTTT. It yields the protein CSPQGNEKLFF.